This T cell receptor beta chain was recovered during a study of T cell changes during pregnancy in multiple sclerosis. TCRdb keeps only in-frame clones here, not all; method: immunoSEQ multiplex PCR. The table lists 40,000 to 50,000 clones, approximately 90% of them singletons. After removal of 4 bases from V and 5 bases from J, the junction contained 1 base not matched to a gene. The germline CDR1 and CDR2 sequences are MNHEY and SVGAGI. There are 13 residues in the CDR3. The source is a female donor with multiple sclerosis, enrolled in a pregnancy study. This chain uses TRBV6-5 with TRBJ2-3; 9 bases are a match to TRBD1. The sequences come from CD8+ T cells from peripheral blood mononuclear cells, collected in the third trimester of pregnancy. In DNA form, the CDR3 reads TGTGCCAGCAGTTGGGACAGGGAAGATACGCAGTATTTT. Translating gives CASSWDREDTQYF.